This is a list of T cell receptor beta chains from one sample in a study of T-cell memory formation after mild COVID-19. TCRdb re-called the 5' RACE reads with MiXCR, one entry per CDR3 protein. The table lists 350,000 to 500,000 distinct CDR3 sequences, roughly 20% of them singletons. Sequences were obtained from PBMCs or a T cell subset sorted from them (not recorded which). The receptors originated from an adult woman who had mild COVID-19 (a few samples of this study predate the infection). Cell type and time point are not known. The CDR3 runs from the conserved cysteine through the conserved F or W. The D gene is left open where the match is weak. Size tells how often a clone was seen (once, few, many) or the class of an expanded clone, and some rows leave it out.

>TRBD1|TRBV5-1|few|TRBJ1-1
CASSLFQGAGTEAFF
TGCGCCAGCAGCTTGTTCCAGGGGGCTGGCACTGAAGCTTTCTTT
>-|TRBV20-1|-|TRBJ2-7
CSASVRQASYEQYF
TGCAGTGCCTCAGTACGTCAGGCCTCCTACGAGCAGTACTTC
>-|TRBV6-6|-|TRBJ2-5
CASRKTSLETQYF
TGTGCCAGCAGAAAAACTAGCTTGGAGACCCAGTACTTC
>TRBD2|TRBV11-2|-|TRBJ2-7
CASSFGGGPAQYF
TGTGCCAGCAGCTTTGGGGGAGGGCCGGCGCAGTACTTC
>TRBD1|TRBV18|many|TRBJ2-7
CASSPKLLTGGSYEQYF
TGTGCCAGCTCACCAAAATTGCTAACAGGGGGGTCCTACGAGCAGTACTTC
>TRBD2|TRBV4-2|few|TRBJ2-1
CASSQDGAGSPGNEQFF
TGTGCCAGCAGCCAAGATGGAGCGGGGTCCCCCGGCAATGAGCAGTTCTTC
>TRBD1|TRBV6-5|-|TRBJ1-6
CASRNRSGQGASPLHF
TGTGCCAGCAGAAATCGTTCGGGACAGGGGGCCTCACCCCTCCACTTT
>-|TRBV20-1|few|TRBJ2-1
CSASRGASSYNEQFF
TGCAGTGCCTCACGAGGGGCAAGCTCCTACAATGAGCAGTTCTTC
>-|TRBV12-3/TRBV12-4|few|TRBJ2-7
CASSWAESSYEQYF
TGTGCCAGCAGTTGGGCGGAAAGCTCCTACGAGCAGTACTTC
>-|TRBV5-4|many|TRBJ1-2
CASSLAKNYGYTF
TGTGCCAGCAGCTTGGCGAAGAACTATGGCTACACCTTC
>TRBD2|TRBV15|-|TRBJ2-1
CASRLAGTNYNEQFF
TGTGCCTCCAGACTAGCGGGGACCAACTACAATGAGCAGTTCTTC
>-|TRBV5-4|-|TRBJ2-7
CASSLVVGGPPYEQYF
TGTGCCAGCAGCTTGGTGGTTGGGGGTCCTCCCTACGAGCAGTACTTC
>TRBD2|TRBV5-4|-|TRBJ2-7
CASSLARYLADPYEQYF
TGTGCCAGCAGCTTGGCCAGGTACCTAGCGGACCCCTACGAGCAGTACTTC
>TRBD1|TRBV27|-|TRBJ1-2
CASSFTWTGANYGYTF
TGTGCCAGCAGTTTCACCTGGACAGGGGCTAACTATGGCTACACCTTC
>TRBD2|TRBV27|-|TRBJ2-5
CASTRSGIVQETQYF
TGTGCCAGCACCCGAAGCGGGATTGTCCAAGAGACCCAGTACTTC
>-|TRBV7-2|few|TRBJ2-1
CASSLGGWDEQFF
TGTGCCAGCAGCTTAGGGGGCTGGGATGAGCAGTTCTTC
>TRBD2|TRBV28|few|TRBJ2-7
CASSLSGGPTYEQYF
TGTGCCAGCAGTTTATCGGGGGGGCCCACCTACGAGCAGTACTTC
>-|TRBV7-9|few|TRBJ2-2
CASSLDRDWNTGELFF
TGTGCCAGCAGCTTAGACCGGGACTGGAACACCGGGGAGCTGTTTTTT
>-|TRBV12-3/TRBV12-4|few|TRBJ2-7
CASSGDAETYEQYF
TGTGCCAGCAGCGGAGACGCCGAGACATACGAGCAGTACTTC